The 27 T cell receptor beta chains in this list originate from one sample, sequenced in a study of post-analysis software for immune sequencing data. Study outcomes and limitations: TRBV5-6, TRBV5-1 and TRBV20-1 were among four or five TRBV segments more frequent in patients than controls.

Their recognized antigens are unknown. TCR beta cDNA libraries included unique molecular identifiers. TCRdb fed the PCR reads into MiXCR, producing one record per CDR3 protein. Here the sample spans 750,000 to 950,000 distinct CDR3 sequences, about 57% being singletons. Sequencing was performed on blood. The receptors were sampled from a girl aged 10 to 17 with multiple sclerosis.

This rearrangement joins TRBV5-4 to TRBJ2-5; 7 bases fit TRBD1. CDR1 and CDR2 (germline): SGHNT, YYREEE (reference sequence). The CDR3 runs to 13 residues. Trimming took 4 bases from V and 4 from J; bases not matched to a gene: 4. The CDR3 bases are TGTGCCAGCAGCCGACAGGGATTAGAGACCCAGTACTTC. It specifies CASSRQGLETQYF. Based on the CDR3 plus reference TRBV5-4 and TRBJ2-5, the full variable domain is ETGVTQSPTHLIKTRGQQVTLRCSSQSGHNTVSWYQQALGQGPQFIFQYYREEENGRGNFPPRFSGLQFPNYSSELNVNALELDDSALYLCASSRQGLETQYFGPGTRLLVL.

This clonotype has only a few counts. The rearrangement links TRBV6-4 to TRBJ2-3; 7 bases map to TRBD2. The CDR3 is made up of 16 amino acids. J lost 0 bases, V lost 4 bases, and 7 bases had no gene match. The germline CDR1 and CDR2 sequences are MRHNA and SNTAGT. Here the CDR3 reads CASSGIPGGSTDTQYF. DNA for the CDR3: TGTGCCAGCAGTGGTATTCCGGGGGGAAGCACAGATACGCAGTATTTT.

The CDR3 loop reads CSVHGSGGKETQYF. CDR3 bases: TGCAGTGTTCACGGTAGCGGGGGGAAAGAGACCCAGTACTTC. The chain couples TRBV20-1 to TRBJ2-5; 10 positions match TRBD2. V shed 7 bases and J 3 bases; nucleotides not matched to a gene: 8. CDR1 and CDR2 (germline): DFQATT, SNEGSKA (reference sequence). This CDR3 is built from 14 residues.

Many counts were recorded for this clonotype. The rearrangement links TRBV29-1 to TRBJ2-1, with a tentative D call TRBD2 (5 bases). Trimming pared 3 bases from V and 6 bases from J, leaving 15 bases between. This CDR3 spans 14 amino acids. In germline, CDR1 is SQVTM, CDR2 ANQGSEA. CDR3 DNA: TGCAGCGTTGACTCGAGGGCAGGAGGCAATGAGCAGTTCTTC. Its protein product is CSVDSRAGGNEQFF.

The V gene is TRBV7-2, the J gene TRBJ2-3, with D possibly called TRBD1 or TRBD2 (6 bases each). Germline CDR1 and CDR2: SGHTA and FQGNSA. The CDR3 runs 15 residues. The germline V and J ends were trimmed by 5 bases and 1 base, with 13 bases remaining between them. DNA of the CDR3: TGTGCCAGCAGCCCTGTGGGGGGCGGCACAGATACGCAGTATTTT. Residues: CASSPVGGGTDTQYF.

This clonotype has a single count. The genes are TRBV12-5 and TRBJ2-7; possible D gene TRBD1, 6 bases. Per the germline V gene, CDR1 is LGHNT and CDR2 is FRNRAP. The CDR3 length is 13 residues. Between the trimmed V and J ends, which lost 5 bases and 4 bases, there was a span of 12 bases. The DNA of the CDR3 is TGTGCTAGTGGTACTTTTACAGGGTACGAGCAGTACTTC. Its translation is CASGTFTGYEQYF.

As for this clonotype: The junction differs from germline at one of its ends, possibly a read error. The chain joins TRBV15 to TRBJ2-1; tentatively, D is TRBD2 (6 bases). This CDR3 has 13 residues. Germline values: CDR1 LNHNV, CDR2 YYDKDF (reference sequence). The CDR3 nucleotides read TGCGCCACCAGCAGAGCTAGCGTCAATGAGCAGTTCTTC. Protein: CATSRASVNEQFF.

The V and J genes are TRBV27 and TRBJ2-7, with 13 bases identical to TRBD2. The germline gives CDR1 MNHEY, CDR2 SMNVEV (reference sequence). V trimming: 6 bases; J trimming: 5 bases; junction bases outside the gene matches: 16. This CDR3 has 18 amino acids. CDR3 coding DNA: TGTGCCAGCAGCCCGAGGACTAGCGGGAGTGCCTGGGGAGACGAGCAGTACTTC. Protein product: CASSPRTSGSAWGDEQYF.

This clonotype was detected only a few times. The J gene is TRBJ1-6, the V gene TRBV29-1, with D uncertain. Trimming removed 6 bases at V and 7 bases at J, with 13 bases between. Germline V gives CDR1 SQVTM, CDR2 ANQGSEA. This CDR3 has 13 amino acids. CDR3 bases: TGCAGCGTGAGAGAGACCGAGAATTCACCCCTCCACTTT. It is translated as CSVRETENSPLHF.

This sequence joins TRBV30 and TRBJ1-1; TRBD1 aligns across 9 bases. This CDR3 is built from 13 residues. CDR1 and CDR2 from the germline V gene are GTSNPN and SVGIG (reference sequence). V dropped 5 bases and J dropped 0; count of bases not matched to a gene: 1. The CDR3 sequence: CAWGTGMNTEAFF. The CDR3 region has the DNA TGTGCCTGGGGGACAGGGATGAACACTGAAGCTTTCTTT.

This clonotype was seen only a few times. CDR3 nucleotides: TGCAGCGTGGAGACGCCTAGCTCCTACAATGAGCAGTTCTTC. It codes for CSVETPSSYNEQFF. The rearrangement joins TRBV29-1 to TRBJ2-1, with D uncertain. The V gene's germline CDR1 is SQVTM and CDR2 ANQGSEA. The germline V and J ends were trimmed by 6 bases and 0 bases, with 12 bases remaining between them. The CDR3 is 14 residues long.

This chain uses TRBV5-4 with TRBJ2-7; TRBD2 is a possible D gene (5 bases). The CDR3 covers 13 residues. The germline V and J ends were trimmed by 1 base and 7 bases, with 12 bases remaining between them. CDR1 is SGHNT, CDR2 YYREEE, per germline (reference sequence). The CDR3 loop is CASSLMTTGEQYF. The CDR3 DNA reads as TGTGCCAGCAGCTTGATGACGACGGGGGAGCAGTACTTC.

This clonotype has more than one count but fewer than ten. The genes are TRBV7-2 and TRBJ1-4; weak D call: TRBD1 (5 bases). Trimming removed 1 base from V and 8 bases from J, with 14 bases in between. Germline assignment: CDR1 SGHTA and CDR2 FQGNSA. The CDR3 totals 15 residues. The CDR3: CASSLGAGLLEKLFF. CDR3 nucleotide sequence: TGTGCCAGCAGCTTAGGCGCGGGACTCTTAGAAAAACTGTTTTTT.

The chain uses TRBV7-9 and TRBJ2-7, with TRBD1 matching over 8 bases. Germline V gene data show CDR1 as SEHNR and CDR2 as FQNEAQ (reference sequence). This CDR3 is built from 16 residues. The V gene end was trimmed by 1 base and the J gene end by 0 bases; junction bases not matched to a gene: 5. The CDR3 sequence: CASSLGGDRSSYEQYF. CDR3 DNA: TGTGCCAGCAGCTTAGGCGGGGACAGGAGCTCCTACGAGCAGTACTTC.

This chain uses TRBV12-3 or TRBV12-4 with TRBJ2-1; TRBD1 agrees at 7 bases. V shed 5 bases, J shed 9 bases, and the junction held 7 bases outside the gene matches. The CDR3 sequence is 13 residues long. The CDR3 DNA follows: TGTGCCAGCAGTATAAAGGGGGCGGGTGAGCAGTTCTTC. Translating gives CASSIKGAGEQFF.

In DNA form, the CDR3 reads TGCGCCAGCAGCATCTCCGGGACACAAGAGACCCAGTACTTC. Protein product: CASSISGTQETQYF. The rearrangement links TRBV5-1 to TRBJ2-5, with a possible D match to TRBD1 (6 bases). Germline V gene data show CDR1 as SGHRS and CDR2 as YFSETQ. The CDR3 consists of 14 residues. Trimming stripped 4 bases from V and 2 bases from J, with 12 bases between.

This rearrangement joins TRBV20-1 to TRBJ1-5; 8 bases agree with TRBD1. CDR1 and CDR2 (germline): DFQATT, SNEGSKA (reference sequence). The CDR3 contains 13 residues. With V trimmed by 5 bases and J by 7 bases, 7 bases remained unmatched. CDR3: CSAPGQGRQPQHF. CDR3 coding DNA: TGCAGTGCTCCCGGACAGGGAAGGCAGCCCCAGCATTTT.

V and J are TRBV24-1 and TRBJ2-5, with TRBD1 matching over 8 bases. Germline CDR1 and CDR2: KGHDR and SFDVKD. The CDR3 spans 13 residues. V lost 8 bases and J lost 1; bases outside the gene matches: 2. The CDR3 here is CATTQGAQETQYF. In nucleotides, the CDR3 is TGTGCCACCACGCAGGGGGCCCAAGAGACCCAGTACTTC.

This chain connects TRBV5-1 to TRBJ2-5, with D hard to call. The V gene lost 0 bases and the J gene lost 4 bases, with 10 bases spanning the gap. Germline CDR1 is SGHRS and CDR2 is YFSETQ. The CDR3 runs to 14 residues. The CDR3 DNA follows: TGCGCCAGCAGCTTGGCCGTAGGCGGAGAGACCCAGTACTTC. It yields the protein CASSLAVGGETQYF.

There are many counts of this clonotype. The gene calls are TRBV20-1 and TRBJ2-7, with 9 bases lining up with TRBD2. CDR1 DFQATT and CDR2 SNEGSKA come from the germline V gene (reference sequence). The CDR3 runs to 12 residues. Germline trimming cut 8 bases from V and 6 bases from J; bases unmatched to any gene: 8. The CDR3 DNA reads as TGCAGTTCAGCGGGAGGAGGGACCGAGCAGTACTTC. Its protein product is CSSAGGGTEQYF.

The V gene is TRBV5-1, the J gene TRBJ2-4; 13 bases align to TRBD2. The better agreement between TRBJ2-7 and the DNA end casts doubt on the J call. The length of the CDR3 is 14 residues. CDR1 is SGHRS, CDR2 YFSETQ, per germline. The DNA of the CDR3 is TGCGCCAGCAGGTACGGGACTAGCGGGACCGAGCAGTACTTC. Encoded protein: CASRYGTSGTEQYF.

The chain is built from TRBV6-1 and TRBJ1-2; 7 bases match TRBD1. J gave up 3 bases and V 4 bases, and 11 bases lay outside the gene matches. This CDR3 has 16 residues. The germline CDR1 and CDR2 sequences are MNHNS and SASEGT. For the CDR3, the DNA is TGTGCCAGCAGTGCTCCCGAGGGGACAGCCTACTATGGCTACACCTTC. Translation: CASSAPEGTAYYGYTF.

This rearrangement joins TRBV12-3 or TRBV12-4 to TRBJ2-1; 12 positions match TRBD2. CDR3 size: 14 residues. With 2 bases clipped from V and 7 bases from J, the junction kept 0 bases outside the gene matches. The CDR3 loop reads CASSLTSGRNEQFF. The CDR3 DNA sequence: TGTGCCAGCAGTTTAACTAGCGGGAGGAATGAGCAGTTCTTC.

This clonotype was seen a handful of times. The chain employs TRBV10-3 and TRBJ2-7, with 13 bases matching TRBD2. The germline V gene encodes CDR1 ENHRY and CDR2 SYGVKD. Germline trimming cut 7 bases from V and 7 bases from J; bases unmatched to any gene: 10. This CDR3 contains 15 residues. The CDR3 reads CAITSGTSGEWEQYF. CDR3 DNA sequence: TGTGCCATCACCTCAGGGACTAGCGGGGAGTGGGAGCAGTACTTC.

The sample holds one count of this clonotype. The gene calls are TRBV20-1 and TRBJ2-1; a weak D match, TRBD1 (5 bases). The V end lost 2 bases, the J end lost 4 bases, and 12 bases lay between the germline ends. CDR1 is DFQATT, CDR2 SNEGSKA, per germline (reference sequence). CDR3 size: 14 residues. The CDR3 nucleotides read TGCAGTGCTAGACGACAGCTTCTATACAATGAGCAGTTCTTC. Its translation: CSARRQLLYNEQFF.

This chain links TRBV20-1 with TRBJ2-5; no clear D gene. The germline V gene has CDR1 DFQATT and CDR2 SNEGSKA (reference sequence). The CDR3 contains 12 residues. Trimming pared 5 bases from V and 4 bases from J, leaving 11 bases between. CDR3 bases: TGCAGTGCTTCACGGTTGCGAGAGACCCAGTACTTC. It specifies CSASRLRETQYF.

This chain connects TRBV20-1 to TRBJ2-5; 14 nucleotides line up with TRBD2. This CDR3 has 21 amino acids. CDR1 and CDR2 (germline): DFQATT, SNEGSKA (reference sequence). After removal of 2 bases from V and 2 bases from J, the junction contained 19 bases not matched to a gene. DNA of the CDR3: TGCAGTGCTAGAAATACGTTCCGCGGGACTAGCGGGGGAAACACACAAGAGACCCAGTACTTC. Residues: CSARNTFRGTSGGNTQETQYF.